This T cell receptor (beta chain) was documented in a study of T cells in Graves' hyperthyroidism and ophthalmopathy. Study findings and constraints: Most clonotypes expanded in the thyroid (above 0.001) were also present in blood.

RNA transcripts served as the template for amplifying TCR beta CDR3 regions. The TCR CDR3 was amplified in a first-round RT-PCR using the HTBI primer set. One entry per CDR3 protein, called by TCRdb with MiXCR from the multiplex PCR reads. Of hundreds of thousands of distinct CDR3 sequences in the sample, 16% were seen once. Uncontrolled infections, other autoimmune diseases, pregnancy or lactation led to exclusion of patients. Losses at the gene ends were 7 bases for V and 6 bases for J; bases not matched to a gene: 10. Looked up from germline, CDR1 is SGHRS and CDR2 is YFSETQ. The CDR3 is 15 amino acids. This clonotype was observed a few times. Its antigen is not known.

The material sequenced was blood. The chain is built from TRBV5-1 and TRBJ2-1; 10 bases are shared with TRBD2. This TCR was sampled from a woman under 30 with Graves' hyperthyroidism. CDR3 nucleotides: TGCGCCAGCCGAAGAGCGGGAGGGCCTGGCAATGAGCAGTTCTTC. The encoded protein is CASRRAGGPGNEQFF.